This TCR beta chain is drawn from a study of blood T cell repertoires in COVID-19. Study background: Donors in the United States, Italy and Spain gave samples during acute or convalescent COVID-19. The analysed material was cDNA or gDNA that came from T cells, B-cell-depleted T cells, or PBMCs.

This clone was observed once. The CDR3 consists of 16 residues. Trimming cost V 6 bases and J 6 bases, with 20 bases left between them. Germline CDR1 is SEHNR and CDR2 is FQNEAQ (reference sequence). Produced via immunoSEQ multiplex PCR; TCRdb's table is partial and in-frame only. The sample consists of about 200,000 clones, around nine tenths of them appearing once. The TCR was taken from a man aged 55 to 69 with acute or convalescent COVID-19. The sequenced sample consisted of peripheral blood. The chain joins TRBV7-9 to TRBJ1-4; possible D gene TRBD1, 5 bases. The CDR3 region is CASRPTPTPGDEKLFF. CDR3 in DNA: TGTGCCAGCAGACCCACCCCAACCCCGGGGGATGAAAAACTGTTTTTT.